The 4 T cell receptor beta chains presented below share a single source sample, sequenced in a study of OX40 agonist ivuxolimab in advanced cancers. Clones were read by immunoSEQ multiplex PCR, and TCRdb kept only the in-frame ones, dropping some. The data show around 21,000 clones, with roughly 80% seen just once and 26% held by the top ten. Sequencing used CD4+ or CD8+ T cells sorted from blood, obtained in a trial of the OX40 agonist ivuxolimab. The receptors come from an adult with an advanced solid tumor such as melanoma, head and neck, liver or kidney cancer.

The gene calls are TRBV6-4 and TRBJ2-1, with D perhaps TRBD1 or TRBD2 (5 bases each). V dropped 2 bases and J dropped 0 bases, with 8 bases sitting between them. Germline V gene sequence: CDR1 MRHNA, CDR2 SNTAGT. This CDR3 has 15 residues. The CDR3 bases are TGTGCCAGCAGTGACGAGGGGAGCTCCTACAATGAGCAGTTCTTC. This translates into CASSDEGSSYNEQFF.

The rearrangement uses TRBV7-9 and TRBJ2-7; TRBD1 agrees at 8 bases. This CDR3 contains 15 residues. Per the germline V gene, CDR1 is SEHNR and CDR2 is FQNEAQ (reference sequence). The trim removed 6 bases at V and 3 bases at J, leaving 10 bases unmatched. CDR3 residues: CASSSGQGRSYEQYF. DNA for the CDR3: TGTGCCAGCAGTTCCGGACAGGGAAGAAGCTACGAGCAGTACTTC.

J is TRBJ2-1 and V is TRBV7-7; 12 bases align to TRBD2. Trimming at V came to 5 bases and at J to 2 bases, leaving 4 bases not matched to a gene. This CDR3 is built from 16 residues. Germline loops: CDR1 SSHAT, CDR2 FNYEAQ (reference sequence). The CDR3 region is CASSRLAGEPYNEQFF. CDR3 nucleotides: TGTGCCAGCAGCCGACTAGCGGGAGAACCCTACAATGAGCAGTTCTTC.

This clone was observed a single time. This chain joins TRBV5-1 and TRBJ2-1; D may be TRBD2 (6 bases). Trimming cost V 9 bases and J 5 bases, with 15 bases left between them. Germline V lookup: CDR1 SGHRS, CDR2 YFSETQ. This CDR3 contains 13 residues. This CDR3 reads CATRSSGDNEQFF. As DNA, the CDR3 is TGCGCCACCAGATCCTCGGGGGACAATGAGCAGTTCTTC.